The present entry profiles one T cell receptor (beta chain) with its context. CDR3 length: 15 residues. In germline, CDR1 is MGHRA, CDR2 YSYEKL. Trimming pared 0 bases from V and 4 bases from J, leaving 12 bases between. Clones were read by immunoSEQ multiplex PCR, and TCRdb kept only the in-frame ones, dropping some. The sample has over 150,000 clones; approximately 91% are singletons. These data originate in a study of blood T cell repertoires in COVID-19. Study at large: Sites across the United States, Italy and Spain contributed samples from acute and convalescent COVID-19.

Sequencing was done on a sample of peripheral blood. The receptor's source is a young man with acute or convalescent COVID-19. V usage is TRBV4-1 and J usage is TRBJ1-1; D is unclear. The CDR3 DNA reads as TGCGCCAGCAGCCAAGAGGCATCCGTCGTCACTGAAGCTTTCTTT. It specifies CASSQEASVVTEAFF.